The present T cell receptor beta chain was sequenced within a study of blood T cell repertoires in COVID-19. The overall study: Spain, Italy and the United States supplied samples that represented acute and convalescent COVID-19. T cells, B-cell-depleted T cells, or PBMCs provided the cDNA or gDNA that served as material.

Original handling: Estimates of nucleated cell counts were drawn from the amplification of reference gene primers. Only in-frame clones appear in the TCRdb table, and some are missing; sequencing was by immunoSEQ multiplex PCR. That table gives V, J and clone size, and the DNA gave D and trimming. The table has about 72,000 clones, roughly 86% seen once; the top ten hold approximately 31%. CDR1 is SGHNT and CDR2 is YYREEE in the germline V gene (reference sequence). This CDR3 spans 15 amino acids. V was clipped by 0 bases and J by 0 bases, with 8 bases between them. The TCR was taken from a man aged 50 or older with acute or convalescent COVID-19. This rearrangement joins TRBV5-4 to TRBJ2-3; D is perhaps TRBD1 (5 bases). Input material: peripheral blood. The CDR3 DNA follows: TGTGCCAGCAGCTTGGGTGGGGCTAGCACAGATACGCAGTATTTT. Translation: CASSLGGASTDTQYF.